Below are 27 T cell receptor beta chains sequenced from a single sample in a study of graft-versus-host responses after intestinal transplantation. Lymphocytes (intraepithelial and lamina propria) were released by processing the graft tissue. Generated by immunoSEQ multiplex PCR, the TCRdb table keeps only in-frame clones and is missing some. Of more than 30,000 clones in the sample, roughly 87% were seen once. The sample was ileum tissue, taken approximately 200 days after intestinal transplant. The receptors come from a human patient who received an intestinal transplant, so some T cells may come from the graft donor.

The V and J genes are TRBV18 and TRBJ2-5, with unresolved D. The CDR3 is made up of 13 amino acids. Trimming took off 0 bases at V and 5 bases at J, with 7 bases between the two ends. Germline V CDR1 and CDR2: KGHSH, LQKENI. The CDR3: CASSPPSSETQYF. The CDR3 DNA is TGTGCCAGCTCACCACCTTCCAGCGAGACCCAGTACTTC.

The rearrangement uses TRBV10-2 and TRBJ1-5, with a weak D call TRBD1 (5 bases). The V end was cut by 2 bases, the J end by 6 bases, with 17 bases between. The CDR3 consists of 16 residues. The germline CDR1 and CDR2 sequences are WSHSY and SAAADI. For the CDR3, the DNA is TGCGCCAGCAGTGAGGGTCGGGGCCCCGAGGGTCAGCCCCAGCATTTT. Its protein product is CASSEGRGPEGQPQHF.

This chain joins TRBV19 and TRBJ2-1, with 11 bases aligning to TRBD2. Trimming took 5 bases from V and 0 from J; bases not matched to a gene: 3. Germline CDR1 LNHDA, CDR2 SQIVND (reference sequence). The CDR3 spans 16 residues. CDR3 in DNA: TGTGCCAGTAGTCCGGGACTAGCGGACTCCTACAATGAGCAGTTCTTC. Translating it yields CASSPGLADSYNEQFF.

The chain has TRBV2 and TRBJ2-1; 12 bases align to TRBD2. The V segment lost 6 bases and the J segment 2 bases; nucleotides outside the gene matches: 2. CDR1 and CDR2 (germline): SNHLY, FYNNEI. CDR3 length: 15 amino acids. The CDR3 nucleotides are TGTGCCAGCAGAGCTAGCGGGGGGGCCTACAATGAGCAGTTCTTC. It specifies CASRASGGAYNEQFF.

The chain recombines TRBV25-1 with TRBJ2-1, with TRBD1 as a possible D gene (6 bases). The CDR3 sequence is 13 residues long. Trimming took off 10 bases at V and 0 bases at J, with 10 bases between the two ends. Germline CDR1 MGHDK, CDR2 SYGVNS. The CDR3 DNA is TGTGCCACCAACAGGGACTCCTACAATGAGCAGTTCTTC. Its protein is CATNRDSYNEQFF.

The chain combines TRBV27 with TRBJ2-1; 7 bases match TRBD2. The ends lost 8 bases at V and 6 bases at J; junction bases unmatched: 19. The CDR3 loop spans 17 amino acids. Germline CDR1 reads MNHEY; CDR2 reads SMNVEV (reference sequence). Here the CDR3 reads CASSPEYGRARSNEQFF. The CDR3, as DNA: TGTGCCAGCTCCCCAGAGTATGGGAGGGCTCGAAGCAATGAGCAGTTCTTC.

The genes are TRBV19 and TRBJ1-2; possible D gene TRBD1, 5 bases. V was shortened by 11 bases and J by 7 bases, with 23 bases between the two germline ends. This CDR3 is 14 amino acids long. From germline, CDR1 is LNHDA and CDR2 SQIVND (reference sequence). The CDR3 DNA follows: TGTGCCGCTAACCATGTAGGGTCGGGGCCTGGCTACACCTTC. Its protein is CAANHVGSGPGYTF.

CDR3: CASSSFGTAYEQYF. For the CDR3, the DNA is TGTGCCAGCAGTTCCTTCGGGACGGCCTACGAGCAGTACTTC. The J gene is TRBJ2-7, the V gene TRBV27; tentatively, D is TRBD1 or TRBD2 (5 bases each). V was trimmed by 4 bases and J by 2 bases, leaving 12 bases between them. CDR3 length: 14 residues. The germline V gene encodes CDR1 MNHEY and CDR2 SMNVEV (reference sequence).

The genes are TRBV6-6 and TRBJ2-7; 8 bases match TRBD1. With 0 bases clipped from V and 2 bases from J, the junction kept 6 bases outside the gene matches. The CDR3 is 16 residues long. Germline lookup yields CDR1 MNHNY and CDR2 SVGAGI (reference sequence). CDR3 bases: TGTGCCAGCAGTTACTCACGAGGACAGGGTACCTACGAGCAGTACTTC. Protein: CASSYSRGQGTYEQYF.

V and J are TRBV27 and TRBJ2-7; TRBD1 matches 8 bases. CDR1 and CDR2 from the germline V gene are MNHEY and SMNVEV (reference sequence). This CDR3 has 14 amino acids. V lost 5 bases and J lost 7; bases outside the gene matches: 10. This chain's CDR3 is CASSTGTGVFEQYF. CDR3 DNA: TGTGCCAGCAGTACCGGGACAGGTGTCTTTGAGCAGTACTTC.

V and J are TRBV4-1 and TRBJ2-5, with D uncertain. There are 16 residues in the CDR3. With 1 base removed from V and 5 bases from J, the gap between germline ends came to 17 bases. Germline loops: CDR1 MGHRA, CDR2 YSYEKL. The CDR3 loop is CASSQVGRNGWETQYF. The DNA of the CDR3 is TGCGCCAGCAGCCAAGTAGGCAGAAACGGCTGGGAGACCCAGTACTTC.

The chain is built from TRBV18 and TRBJ1-5; D gene unclear. Trimming left V 3 bases short and J 6 bases short, with 9 bases between. The length of the CDR3 is 13 residues. Germline V gene lookup returns CDR1 KGHSH and CDR2 LQKENI. CDR3 DNA sequence: TGTGCCAGCTCACCTGAGGGAAGTCAGCCCCAGCATTTT. Amino acids: CASSPEGSQPQHF. The full variable domain, in which reference TRBV18 and TRBJ1-5 provide the parts outside the CDR3, is NAGVMQNPRHLVRRRGQEARLRCSPMKGHSHVYWYRQLPEEGLKFMVYLQKENIIDESGMPKERFSAEFPKEGPSILRIQQVVRGDSAAYFCASSPEGSQPQHFGDGTRLSIL.

The rearrangement links TRBV19 to TRBJ2-1, with 12 bases matching TRBD2. Germline V gives CDR1 LNHDA, CDR2 SQIVND (reference sequence). The V segment lost 3 bases and the J segment 6 bases; nucleotides outside the gene matches: 6. The CDR3 is 16 residues long. CDR3 bases: TGTGCCAGTAGTATCCTAGCGGGGGGGCCGGTCAATGAGCAGTTCTTC. Protein sequence: CASSILAGGPVNEQFF.

The rearrangement joins TRBV30 to TRBJ2-2; TRBD1 matches at 9 bases. Germline V lookup: CDR1 GTSNPN, CDR2 SVGIG (reference sequence). Germline trimming cut 0 bases from V and 6 bases from J; bases unmatched to any gene: 11. The CDR3 covers 17 residues. The CDR3 is CAWSVPGQGSLAGELFF. The CDR3 nucleotides are TGTGCCTGGAGTGTACCTGGACAGGGGAGTCTCGCCGGGGAGCTGTTTTTT.

The chain links TRBV10-1 to TRBJ2-7; weak D call: TRBD1 (6 bases). CDR1 is WNHNN and CDR2 is SYGVQD in the germline V gene (reference sequence). This CDR3 is 14 amino acids long. Trimming cost V 6 bases and J 0 bases, with 12 bases left between them. The CDR3 is CASRSWTVSYEQYF. CDR3 DNA: TGCGCCAGCAGATCCTGGACAGTCTCCTACGAGCAGTACTTC.

As concerns this clone: Other DNA sequences in the same sample also yield this CDR3. The chain links TRBV11-3 to TRBJ2-1; D is ambiguous. This CDR3 has 13 amino acids. Trimming cost V 1 base and J 0 bases, with 1 base left between them. The V gene's germline CDR1 is SGHNT and CDR2 YENEEA. The CDR3 DNA reads TGTGCCAGCAGCTTAGGCTCCTACAATGAGCAGTTCTTC. Residues: CASSLGSYNEQFF.

This sequence joins TRBV27 and TRBJ2-7, with a tentative D call TRBD1 (5 bases). Trimming stripped 6 bases from V and 2 bases from J, with 20 bases between. The CDR3 runs to 16 residues. CDR1 MNHEY and CDR2 SMNVEV come from the germline V gene (reference sequence). DNA of the CDR3: TGTGCCAGCAGCCACAACAGGTATCAGGACCCCTACGAGCAGTACTTC. Protein sequence: CASSHNRYQDPYEQYF.

The chain carries TRBV27 and TRBJ2-5, with 8 bases matching TRBD1. V lost 4 bases, J lost 2 bases, and 3 bases stayed unmatched. The CDR3 is made up of 14 amino acids. Germline CDR1 is MNHEY and CDR2 is SMNVEV (reference sequence). The DNA of the CDR3 is TGTGCCAGCAGTTCGGGACAGGAGCAAGAGACCCAGTACTTC. Its protein product is CASSSGQEQETQYF.

Concerning this clone itself: The sample holds other DNA sequences that translate to the same CDR3. This chain connects TRBV5-1 to TRBJ1-6; TRBD1 aligns across 7 bases. Germline V lookup: CDR1 SGHRS, CDR2 YFSETQ. The CDR3 is 15 amino acids. The V gene end was trimmed by 1 base and the J gene end by 8 bases; junction bases not matched to a gene: 6. The chain's CDR3 is CASSLRDSNYSPLHF. The CDR3 bases are TGCGCCAGCAGCTTGAGGGACAGTAATTATTCACCCCTCCACTTT.

The chain links TRBV28 to TRBJ1-2, with 7 bases aligning to TRBD1. The germline V gene encodes CDR1 MDHEN and CDR2 SYDVKM. The CDR3 totals 15 residues. V lost 1 base and J lost 2; bases outside the gene matches: 4. The CDR3 DNA reads as TGTGCCAGCAGTTTATTGGAGGGGGCGAACTATGGCTACACCTTC. Translating gives CASSLLEGANYGYTF.

This sequence joins TRBV5-1 and TRBJ2-7, with TRBD1 matching over 9 bases. This CDR3 is built from 14 residues. The germline gives CDR1 SGHRS, CDR2 YFSETQ. V lost 0 bases, J lost 5 bases, and 3 bases stayed unmatched. CDR3 bases: TGCGCCAGCAGCTTGGGGGGACAGGGAGACGAGCAGTACTTC. Its protein product is CASSLGGQGDEQYF.

This chain links TRBV7-3 with TRBJ1-2, with D unclear. The CDR3 sequence is 14 residues long. Trimming took off 0 bases at V and 7 bases at J, with 12 bases between the two ends. Germline loops: CDR1 SGHTA, CDR2 FQGTGA. DNA for the CDR3: TGTGCCAGCAGCTTAACGATTCGGGGTCCTGGCTACACCTTC. This sequence encodes CASSLTIRGPGYTF.

This rearrangement joins TRBV27 to TRBJ1-1; no clear D gene. V lost 2 bases to trimming and J lost 6 bases, with 13 bases between them. The CDR3 extends over 14 amino acids. Germline CDR1 and CDR2: MNHEY and SMNVEV (reference sequence). CDR3 sequence reads: CASSLSLGMAEAFF. The CDR3 bases are TGTGCCAGCAGTTTAAGCCTAGGGATGGCTGAAGCTTTCTTT.

The chain couples TRBV19 to TRBJ2-1; D may correspond to TRBD1 or TRBD2 (5 bases each). CDR1 and CDR2 (germline): LNHDA, SQIVND (reference sequence). The length of the CDR3 is 19 residues. V was trimmed by 2 bases and J by 1 base, leaving 21 bases between them. CDR3 nucleotide sequence: TGTGCCAGTAGTATAACCGCGGAACCCCTCAGGGAGTCCTACAATGAGCAGTTCTTC. Protein sequence: CASSITAEPLRESYNEQFF.

The chain couples TRBV5-6 to TRBJ2-2; the match to TRBD2 covers 8 bases. The CDR3 runs to 17 residues. V trimming: 0 bases; J trimming: 2 bases; junction bases outside the gene matches: 6. In germline, CDR1 is SGHDT, CDR2 YYEEEE. CDR3 DNA sequence: TGTGCCAGCAGCTTGGGAGGCGGGGGGACCAACACCGGGGAGCTGTTTTTT. Protein product: CASSLGGGGTNTGELFF.

This chain connects TRBV5-4 to TRBJ2-7; 13 nucleotides agree with TRBD2. V shed 1 base, J shed 2 bases, and the junction held 9 bases outside the gene matches. This CDR3 is 18 amino acids long. Germline V CDR1 and CDR2: SGHNT, YYREEE (reference sequence). The CDR3 protein is CASSLTGLAGVRPYEQYF. DNA of the CDR3: TGTGCCAGCAGCTTGACCGGACTAGCGGGAGTAAGACCCTACGAGCAGTACTTC.

The gene calls are TRBV7-9 and TRBJ2-3, with unresolved D. The V gene's germline CDR1 is SEHNR and CDR2 FQNEAQ (reference sequence). Trimming removed 4 bases at V and 0 bases at J, with 5 bases between. The CDR3 has 13 amino acids. CDR3 sequence reads: CASSWQSTDTQYF. DNA for the CDR3: TGTGCCAGCAGCTGGCAAAGCACAGATACGCAGTATTTT.